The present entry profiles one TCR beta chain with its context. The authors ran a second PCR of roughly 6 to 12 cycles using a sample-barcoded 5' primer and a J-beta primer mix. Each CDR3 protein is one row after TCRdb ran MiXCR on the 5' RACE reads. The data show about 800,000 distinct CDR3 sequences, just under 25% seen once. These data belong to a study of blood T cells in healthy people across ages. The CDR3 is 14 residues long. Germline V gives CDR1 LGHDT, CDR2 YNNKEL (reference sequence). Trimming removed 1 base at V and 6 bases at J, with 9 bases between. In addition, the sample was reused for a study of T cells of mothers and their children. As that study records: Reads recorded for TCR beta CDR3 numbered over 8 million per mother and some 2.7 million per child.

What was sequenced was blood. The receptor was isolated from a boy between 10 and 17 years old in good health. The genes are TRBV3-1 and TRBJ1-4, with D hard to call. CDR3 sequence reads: CASSQADEDEKLFF. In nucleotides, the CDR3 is TGTGCCAGCAGCCAAGCCGACGAGGATGAAAAACTGTTTTTT.